The source of this TCR beta chain is a study of radiotherapy plus CTLA-4 blockade in lung cancer. For the study at large: Of all patients, more than 15% responded objectively and approximately 31% showed disease control.

The study's findings and limits: The study found tumor-derived TCR clones expanded in blood after radiotherapy plus ipilimumab.

V lost 0 bases and J 2 bases, leaving 6 bases between the germline ends. Germline V gene data show CDR1 as MNHEY and CDR2 as SVGAGI. This CDR3 contains 14 residues. A remark on this clone: Its target is not known.

Measured with immunoSEQ multiplex PCR; TCRdb has only the in-frame clones, and not every one. The sample holds tens of thousands of clones, about 88% seen once. The V gene is TRBV6-5, the J gene TRBJ2-3; D gene uncertain. The TCR comes from a human donor with non-small cell lung cancer whose response to radiotherapy plus ipilimumab could not be evaluated. Source: peripheral blood, taken from a patient treated with radiotherapy plus ipilimumab. The CDR3 nucleotides read TGTGCCAGCAGTTACTCGGGCCTCACAGATACGCAGTATTTT. Protein: CASSYSGLTDTQYF.